A single sample gave rise to the 31 T cell receptor beta chains below, sequenced in a study of T-cell reconstitution after alpha-beta-depleted transplantation in children. Their recognized antigens are unknown. Preparation of the TCRbeta library used unique molecular identifiers. TCRdb re-derived calls from the PCR reads in MiXCR, one entry per CDR3 protein. This sample has a few hundred thousand distinct CDR3 sequences, with about 7.3% found just once. General observations from the study: The main origin of T-cell counts and diversity one year after transplant was newly produced T cells.

This specimen was peripheral blood, taken 360 days after TCRalphabeta/CD19-depleted stem cell transplant. All receptors derive from a female patient aged 2 to 10 who had a stem cell transplant for Fanconi anemia, so the T cells may come from the graft donor.

This clonotype was seen a handful of times. The chain is built from TRBV3-1 and TRBJ1-2; tentatively, D is TRBD1 (6 bases). The CDR3 loop spans 14 amino acids. CDR1 is LGHDT, CDR2 YNNKEL, per germline (reference sequence). V was trimmed by 1 base and J by 4 bases, leaving 10 bases between them. The CDR3 is CASSQATGLYGYTF. Here the CDR3 DNA reads TGTGCCAGCAGCCAAGCGACAGGCCTCTATGGCTACACCTTC.

The V call is TRBV7-9, the J call TRBJ2-1; TRBD2 agrees at 12 bases. This CDR3 has 16 amino acids. The ends lost 3 bases at V and 6 bases at J; junction bases unmatched: 6. Per the germline V gene, CDR1 is SEHNR and CDR2 is FQNEAQ (reference sequence). CDR3 nucleotide sequence: TGTGCCAGCAGCTTCCTCGCTAGCGGGGGGGGCAATGAGCAGTTCTTC. Protein sequence: CASSFLASGGGNEQFF.

This clonotype was seen a few times. The chain recombines TRBV15 with TRBJ1-5, with 7 nucleotides matching TRBD1. Trimming took 2 bases from V and 5 from J; bases not matched to a gene: 9. The CDR3 runs to 16 residues. Germline lookup yields CDR1 LNHNV and CDR2 YYDKDF (reference sequence). The CDR3 nucleotides are TGTGCCACCAGCAGAACCGACAGGGCCAGGTATCAGCCCCAGCATTTT. Its protein product is CATSRTDRARYQPQHF.

This clonotype was observed at least ten times. The V and J genes are TRBV27 and TRBJ2-3; the match to TRBD2 covers 9 bases. V lost 7 bases and J lost 0; bases outside the gene matches: 17. The CDR3 is 19 residues long. From germline, CDR1 is MNHEY and CDR2 SMNVEV (reference sequence). The CDR3 sequence is CASIISSGDSLLSTDTQYF. The CDR3 nucleotides are TGTGCCAGCATCATCTCTAGCGGGGATTCTTTGCTAAGCACAGATACGCAGTATTTT.

Ten or more counts support this clonotype. The rearrangement uses TRBV6-1 and TRBJ2-3; TRBD1 matches at 10 bases. After removal of 6 bases from V and 1 base from J, the junction contained 4 bases not matched to a gene. Germline V gives CDR1 MNHNS, CDR2 SASEGT. The CDR3 totals 15 residues. The CDR3 loop is CASSAGTGGTDTQYF. CDR3 in DNA: TGTGCCAGCAGCGCCGGGACAGGGGGCACAGATACGCAGTATTTT.

Ten or more counts support this clonotype. The junction departs from the called germline gene at one end, perhaps through a read error. This chain links TRBV20-1 with TRBJ2-7; 7 bases match TRBD1. Germline lookup yields CDR1 DFQATT and CDR2 SNEGSKA (reference sequence). The CDR3 is 13 amino acids. Here the CDR3 reads CSASTGYSHEQYF. The CDR3 DNA reads as TGCAGTGCTTCGACAGGGTACTCCCACGAGCAGTACTTC.

This clonotype occurred once. The V call is TRBV30, the J call TRBJ2-5; no reliable D call. V was cut by 3 bases and J by 4 bases, with 9 bases left in between. The CDR3 loop spans 12 amino acids. Germline V gene data show CDR1 as GTSNPN and CDR2 as SVGIG (reference sequence). The CDR3 region has the DNA TGTGCCTGGAGGCTGTGGGGAGAGACCCAGTACTTC. It is translated as CAWRLWGETQYF.

About this clonotype itself: A read error is possible here, since a much larger clone lies one base away. This CDR3 fails to terminate in the conserved phenylalanine or tryptophan, so it likely reflects a read error. The chain links TRBV5-1 to TRBJ2-1, with D perhaps being TRBD1 or TRBD2 (5 bases each). Germline CDR1 and CDR2: SGHRS and YFSETQ. V lost 1 base, J lost 5 bases, and 13 bases lay in between. This CDR3 is built from 15 residues. The CDR3, as DNA: TGCGCCAGCAGCTTGAAAAGGGACGGACACAATGAGCAGTTCTTG. Encoded protein: CASSLKRDGHNEQFL.

This clonotype was recorded many times. The V gene is TRBV28, the J gene TRBJ2-1, with 13 bases fitting TRBD2. The V segment lost 3 bases and the J segment 6 bases; nucleotides outside the gene matches: 2. The germline gives CDR1 MDHEN, CDR2 SYDVKM. CDR3 length equals 15 residues. The CDR3 spells CASSFGTSGVNEQFF. The CDR3 nucleotides read TGTGCCAGCAGTTTTGGGACTAGCGGGGTCAATGAGCAGTTCTTC.

In its sample, this clonotype was seen a few times. The chain has TRBV28 and TRBJ1-1; D perhaps matches TRBD1 (6 bases). Germline V gives CDR1 MDHEN, CDR2 SYDVKM. This CDR3 contains 14 residues. Trimming took off 6 bases at V and 1 base at J, with 12 bases between the two ends. The CDR3 sequence: CASRYLTGNTEAFF. The CDR3 region has the DNA TGTGCCAGCAGGTACCTGACAGGGAACACTGAAGCTTTCTTT. Full variable domain (rest looked up from reference TRBV28 and TRBJ1-1): DVKVTQSSRYLVKRTGEKVFLECVQDMDHENMFWYRQDPGLGLRLIYFSYDVKMKEKGDIPEGYSVSREKKERFSLILESASTNQTSMYLCASRYLTGNTEAFFGQGTRLTVV.

Only a few counts were recorded for this clonotype. The chain joins TRBV9 to TRBJ2-7, with unresolved D. This CDR3 contains 15 residues. The germline V gene encodes CDR1 SGDLS and CDR2 YYNGEE. V dropped 0 bases and J dropped 6 bases, with 16 bases sitting between them. Written as DNA, the CDR3 is TGTGCCAGCAGCGTAGAGGAAGGGCCCCTAATCGAGCAGTACTTC. This translates into CASSVEEGPLIEQYF. The complete variable domain, with remaining parts taken from reference TRBV9 and TRBJ2-7, reads DSGVTQTPKHLITATGQRVTLRCSPRSGDLSVYWYQQSLDQGLQFLIQYYNGEERAKGNILERFSAQQFPDLHSELNLSSLELGDSALYFCASSVEEGPLIEQYFGPGTRLTVT.

V is TRBV28 and J is TRBJ2-7; D not certain. Germline lookup yields CDR1 MDHEN and CDR2 SYDVKM. The CDR3 loop spans 13 amino acids. Trimming removed 1 base at V and 3 bases at J, with 7 bases between. The chain's CDR3 is CASSLSISYEQYF. The CDR3, as DNA: TGTGCCAGCAGTTTATCCATCAGCTACGAGCAGTACTTC. The full variable domain, in which reference TRBV28 and TRBJ2-7 provide the parts outside the CDR3, is DVKVTQSSRYLVKRTGEKVFLECVQDMDHENMFWYRQDPGLGLRLIYFSYDVKMKEKGDIPEGYSVSREKKERFSLILESASTNQTSMYLCASSLSISYEQYFGPGTRLTVT.

The rearrangement uses TRBV5-5 and TRBJ1-1; TRBD1 might be the D (6 bases). This CDR3 region has 15 residues. Germline V gene data show CDR1 as SGHKS and CDR2 as YYEKEE (reference sequence). V lost 3 bases, J lost 4 bases, and 16 bases lay in between. The CDR3 DNA reads as TGTGCCAGCAGCTCCTTGGACAGCCGGGGCACTGAAGCTTTCTTT. Amino acid sequence: CASSSLDSRGTEAFF.

This clonotype came up many times. The chain links TRBV12-3 or TRBV12-4 to TRBJ1-1, with 10 bases that match TRBD1. The CDR3 extends over 14 amino acids. V shed 5 bases, J shed 5 bases, and the junction held 5 bases outside the gene matches. The CDR3 bases are TGTGCCAGCAGTCCTTGGGACAGGGGAACTGAAGCTTTCTTT. Protein: CASSPWDRGTEAFF.

V usage is TRBV29-1 and J usage is TRBJ2-2; D is possibly TRBD2 (6 bases). The CDR3 loop spans 18 amino acids. Germline V gene data show CDR1 as SQVTM and CDR2 as ANQGSEA. Trimming removed 6 bases at V and 1 base at J, with 24 bases between. Written as DNA, the CDR3 is TGCAGCGTCGGGGAACCACCGACGGACGGGGGGAACACCGGGGAGCTGTTTTTT. Protein: CSVGEPPTDGGNTGELFF.

This chain connects TRBV15 to TRBJ1-6; TRBD1 might be the D (6 bases). The germline V gene encodes CDR1 LNHNV and CDR2 YYDKDF (reference sequence). With 0 bases removed from V and 10 bases from J, the gap between germline ends came to 13 bases. CDR3 length equals 15 residues. This CDR3 is CATSRDRGLYSPLHF. CDR3 DNA sequence: TGTGCCACCAGCAGAGATCGGGGGCTATACTCACCCCTCCACTTT.

This clonotype was recorded at least ten times. The CDR3 nucleotides read TGTGCCAGCAGCAATAACAGGGAGGTCAATGAGCAGTTCTTC. Translating it yields CASSNNREVNEQFF. V is TRBV7-2 and J is TRBJ2-1; the D call may be TRBD1 or TRBD2 (6 bases each). Germline CDR1 reads SGHTA; CDR2 reads FQGNSA. The CDR3 has 14 residues. Trimming left V 5 bases short and J 6 bases short, with 14 bases between.

This clonotype was detected a few times. The CDR3 nucleotides are TGTGCCTGGAGTGCCATAGGACTAGCGGGGTTTAATGAGCAGTTCTTC. It is translated as CAWSAIGLAGFNEQFF. The chain is built from TRBV30 and TRBJ2-1, with 12 bases that match TRBD2. Germline V gene lookup returns CDR1 GTSNPN and CDR2 SVGIG (reference sequence). The trim removed 1 base at V and 7 bases at J, leaving 8 bases unmatched. This CDR3 region has 16 residues. The full variable domain, with the rest looked up from reference TRBV30 and TRBJ2-1, is SQTIHQWPATLVQPVGSPLSLECTVEGTSNPNLYWYRQAAGRGLQLLFYSVGIGQISSEVPQNLSASRPQDRQFILSSKKLLLSDSGFYLCAWSAIGLAGFNEQFFGPGTRLTVL.

This clonotype came up many times. The chain carries TRBV28 and TRBJ2-1; TRBD2 matches at 7 bases. The CDR3 length is 14 residues. CDR1 is MDHEN and CDR2 is SYDVKM in the germline V gene. The V gene end was trimmed by 2 bases and the J gene end by 7 bases; junction bases not matched to a gene: 5. CDR3 DNA sequence: TGTGCCAGCAGTTTAGCGGGAGCGATAAATGAGCAGTTCTTC. This encodes CASSLAGAINEQFF.

This clonotype was observed at least ten times. J is TRBJ2-5 and V is TRBV6-5; 7 bases match TRBD2. J gave up 5 bases and V 0 bases, and 0 bases lay outside the gene matches. Per the germline V gene, CDR1 is MNHEY and CDR2 is SVGAGI. This CDR3 region has 13 residues. The CDR3 nucleotides read TGTGCCAGCAGTTACTCTAGCGGGGAGACCCAGTACTTC. Protein product: CASSYSSGETQYF.

This clonotype was observed at least ten times. The chain couples TRBV5-1 to TRBJ2-3, with TRBD2 matching 7 bases. The CDR3 totals 14 residues. Trimming cost V 5 bases and J 2 bases; bases outside gene matches: 5. Germline CDR1 SGHRS, CDR2 YFSETQ. DNA for the CDR3: TGCGCCAGCAGTCAAGCGGGACCCACAGATACGCAGTATTTT. This translates into CASSQAGPTDTQYF.

This clonotype appeared many times. This chain joins TRBV7-6 and TRBJ2-1, with D perhaps TRBD2 (6 bases). CDR1 is SGHVS, CDR2 FNYEAQ, per germline. The CDR3 covers 16 residues. Trimming cost V 2 bases and J 10 bases, with 21 bases left between them. The CDR3 loop is CASSLSRRVPQKEQFF. CDR3 coding DNA: TGTGCCAGCAGCTTATCAAGGAGGGTCCCTCAGAAGGAGCAGTTCTTC.

The sample holds many counts of this clonotype. V usage is TRBV4-3 and J usage is TRBJ2-5; D unclear. Per germline, CDR1 LGHNA and CDR2 YSLEER. The CDR3 runs to 17 residues. V gave up 0 bases and J gave up 6 bases, with 20 bases separating them. The CDR3 DNA reads TGCGCCAGCAGCCAAGATCCAACAGCCCTCCAAGGGAAGACCCAGTACTTC. It is translated as CASSQDPTALQGKTQYF.

This clonotype was seen more than once but under ten times. The chain carries TRBV3-1 and TRBJ1-2, with 8 bases lining up with TRBD1. This CDR3 comprises 16 residues. In germline, CDR1 is LGHDT, CDR2 YNNKEL (reference sequence). The V gene end was trimmed by 4 bases and the J gene end by 0 bases; junction bases not matched to a gene: 7. The CDR3 coding sequence is TGTGCCAGCAGCCGAGGCGGACAGGGAGCTAACTATGGCTACACCTTC. Protein product: CASSRGGQGANYGYTF. The complete variable domain, with remaining parts taken from reference TRBV3-1 and TRBJ1-2, reads DTAVSQTPKYLVTQMGNDKSIKCEQNLGHDTMYWYKQDSKKFLKIMFSYNNKELIINETVPNRFSPKSPDKAHLNLHINSLELGDSAVYFCASSRGGQGANYGYTFGSGTRLTVV.

This clonotype was observed many times. V usage is TRBV12-3 or TRBV12-4 and J usage is TRBJ1-1, with D unclear. The CDR3 covers 13 residues. Trimming left V 3 bases short and J 1 base short, with 6 bases between. The DNA of the CDR3 is TGTGCCAGCAGTTTGTCTCCGAACACTGAAGCTTTCTTT. Translating gives CASSLSPNTEAFF.

This clonotype has a handful of counts. The rearrangement joins TRBV3-1 to TRBJ1-1, with D perhaps TRBD1 (5 bases). Germline V CDR1 and CDR2: LGHDT, YNNKEL (reference sequence). The V and J ends lost 5 bases and 9 bases respectively, with 19 bases between them. The CDR3 sequence is 14 residues long. Here the CDR3 DNA reads TGTGCCAGCAGCTTGACTACCCCGGAGGGGAAAGCTTTCTTT. Protein product: CASSLTTPEGKAFF.

This clonotype has ten or more counts. The rearrangement joins TRBV5-1 to TRBJ2-2; 9 bases are a match to TRBD1. The CDR3 totals 14 residues. CDR1 SGHRS and CDR2 YFSETQ come from the germline V gene. The J segment lost 5 bases and the V segment lost 2 bases, leaving 1 base of the junction unmatched. CDR3 coding DNA: TGCGCCAGCAGCTTAGACAGGGGGACCGGGGAGCTGTTTTTT. This sequence encodes CASSLDRGTGELFF.

In this sample, this clonotype turned up many times. Written as DNA, the CDR3 is TGCGCCAGCAGCTCCGGGACTAGCGGACAAGAGACCCAGTACTTC. This translates into CASSSGTSGQETQYF. V usage is TRBV5-1 and J usage is TRBJ2-5, with 11 bases aligning to TRBD2. The CDR3 consists of 15 residues. From germline, CDR1 is SGHRS and CDR2 YFSETQ. The ends lost 3 bases at V and 2 bases at J; junction bases unmatched: 3.

This clonotype was observed many times. The chain joins TRBV5-1 to TRBJ2-7; TRBD1 might be the D (5 bases). Germline assignment: CDR1 SGHRS and CDR2 YFSETQ. V was shortened by 3 bases and J by 1 base, with 17 bases between the two germline ends. There are 16 residues in the CDR3. Here the CDR3 reads CASSYQGQGISYEQYF. The CDR3 DNA follows: TGCGCCAGCAGCTACCAGGGTCAGGGCATTTCCTACGAGCAGTACTTC.

In its sample, this clonotype was seen many times. This CDR3 reads CASSLAPPSSYNEQFF. CDR3 coding DNA: TGTGCCAGCAGCTTGGCCCCACCCAGCTCCTACAATGAGCAGTTCTTC. This chain connects TRBV5-5 to TRBJ2-1; D not resolved. Trimming shortened V by 0 bases and J by 0 bases, and 10 bases separated the two germline ends. Germline values: CDR1 SGHKS, CDR2 YYEKEE (reference sequence). The CDR3 length is 16 residues.

V usage is TRBV27 and J usage is TRBJ2-5; TRBD1 might be the D (6 bases). CDR3 length: 14 residues. Germline loops: CDR1 MNHEY, CDR2 SMNVEV (reference sequence). Trimming left V 5 bases short and J 2 bases short, with 12 bases between. The CDR3 DNA follows: TGTGCCAGCAGTACGTACCAGGGGCAAGAGACCCAGTACTTC. As protein: CASSTYQGQETQYF.